This T cell receptor beta chain was identified in a study of blood T cell repertoires in COVID-19 (dated by TCRdb to the early 2020s). Regarding the study in general: Samples from collaborators originated in the United States, Italy and Spain and spanned both the acute and convalescent phases of COVID-19. A freely available public database, intended as a resource for researchers studying the immune response to SARS-CoV-2, is where the repertoires were released. Nearly every sample came with metadata listing a de-identified subject ID, COVID-19 status, age in years and sex. The prospective study material was composed of cDNA or gDNA derived from T cells, B-cell-depleted T cells, or PBMCs. Deeply sampled blood TCRbeta repertoires from subjects exposed to, actively infected with, or recovered from COVID-19 were included in the dataset. Samples were obtained from the ongoing ImmuneRACE study (first 160 participants) and from about 1,300 subjects provided by 6 global collaborators. Where HLA class I and class II types were available, the types were taken from metadata supplied by the sample provider, not from assay-based typing. Overall study results and their limits: How much clinical and demographic metadata was included differed by source and by participant, and the metadata was provided uncurated.

At one collaborating source in Seattle, patients were enrolled during active infection and were followed longitudinally through the course of disease. The collaborating institutions used their own protocols to collect whole blood in K2EDTA tubes. For TCRbeta analysis, collaborators shipped samples as frozen whole blood, isolated PBMCs, or DNA extracted from either of those sample types. TCRbeta CDR3 regions were amplified from genomic DNA using the immunoSEQ Assay, a bias-controlled multiplex PCR. The authors' analysis ran thus. The number of nucleated cells in each sample was estimated by amplification of reference gene primers within the assay. To quantify the absolute abundance of each unique TCRbeta CDR3 rearrangement, sequence reads were collapsed and filtered. Productive Simpson clonality was computed per sample as the square root of Simpson's diversity index over productive rearrangements. Here the immuneACCESS table is served through TCRdb, limited to in-frame sequences with V and J called. Missing clones are a known gap in these copies; in checked studies unresolved V genes cover under half, and the rest lacks a known reason. The V and J calls and clone size were taken over from that table, and D and trimming were inferred from the DNA. This sample gives roughly 200,000 clones in total; roughly 83% of them show up just once. The top ten hold roughly 5.7% of the sample.

A few counts support this clone. Its antigen specificity is not known. Nothing much larger sits one base from this clone, and base qualities are not available. Germline trimming amounts to 3 bases on V and 3 bases on J, with 5 as the count of junction bases outside the gene matches. CDR1 and CDR2 were assigned from the germline V gene as MNHNS and SASEGT. Counted from cysteine to phenylalanine, this CDR3 has 14 amino acids. Left in the record is the CDR3 DNA by itself, 42 bases read in frame from the first base. The TCR sequence derives from a woman in her thirties or forties with COVID-19, enrolled during active disease. The rearranged chain carries TRBV6-1 and TRBJ2-7, and 7 bases in between align with TRBD2. Sample: peripheral blood. CDR3 region: CASSEGLLLYEQYF. DNA sequence: TGTGCCAGCAGTGAGGGACTACTCCTCTACGAGCAGTACTTC.